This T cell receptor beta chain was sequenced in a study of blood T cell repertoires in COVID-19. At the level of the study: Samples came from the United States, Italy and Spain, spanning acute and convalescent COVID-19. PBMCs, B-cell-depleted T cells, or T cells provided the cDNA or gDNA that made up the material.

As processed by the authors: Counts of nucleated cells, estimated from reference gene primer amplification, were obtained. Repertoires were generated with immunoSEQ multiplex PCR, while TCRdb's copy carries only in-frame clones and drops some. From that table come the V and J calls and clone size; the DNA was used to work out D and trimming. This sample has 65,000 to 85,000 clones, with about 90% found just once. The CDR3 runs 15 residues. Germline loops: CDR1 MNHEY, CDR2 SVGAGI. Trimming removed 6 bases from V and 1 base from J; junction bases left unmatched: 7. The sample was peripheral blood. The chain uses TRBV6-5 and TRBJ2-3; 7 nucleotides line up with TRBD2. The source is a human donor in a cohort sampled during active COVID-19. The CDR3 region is CASRDPSGRTDTQYF. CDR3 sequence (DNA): TGTGCCAGCAGGGATCCTAGCGGTCGCACAGATACGCAGTATTTT.